The sequence of this T cell receptor beta chain was determined in a study of Ad26.COV2.S vaccination and SARS-CoV-2 variants. Findings of the study overall: Non-spike TCR breadth did not differ much between vaccine and placebo recipients.

Treatment here: over 15 received Ad26.COV2.S at low or high dose, single or two shots; five or six received placebo; per-sample allocation not given. Samples came from day 63 after the first vaccine or placebo injection. With 5 bases removed from V and 7 bases from J, the gap between germline ends came to 14 bases. The CDR3 loop spans 13 amino acids. In germline, CDR1 is MNHEY, CDR2 SVGAGI. Clones were read by immunoSEQ multiplex PCR, and TCRdb kept only the in-frame ones, dropping some. The sample contains approximately 420,000 clones, approximately 90% of which appear only once. About this clone: Its matching antigen is unknown.

The clonotype was recovered from a person aged 18 to 59 who received the Ad26.COV2.S COVID-19 vaccine or a placebo. The V gene is TRBV6-5, the J gene TRBJ1-2; TRBD1 is a possible D gene (6 bases). The sequenced sample was peripheral blood, obtained in a trial of Ad26.COV2.S vaccine versus placebo. The CDR3 sequence is CASSRDRSFGYTF. The CDR3 DNA follows: TGTGCCAGCAGTCGTGACAGGTCGTTTGGCTACACCTTC.